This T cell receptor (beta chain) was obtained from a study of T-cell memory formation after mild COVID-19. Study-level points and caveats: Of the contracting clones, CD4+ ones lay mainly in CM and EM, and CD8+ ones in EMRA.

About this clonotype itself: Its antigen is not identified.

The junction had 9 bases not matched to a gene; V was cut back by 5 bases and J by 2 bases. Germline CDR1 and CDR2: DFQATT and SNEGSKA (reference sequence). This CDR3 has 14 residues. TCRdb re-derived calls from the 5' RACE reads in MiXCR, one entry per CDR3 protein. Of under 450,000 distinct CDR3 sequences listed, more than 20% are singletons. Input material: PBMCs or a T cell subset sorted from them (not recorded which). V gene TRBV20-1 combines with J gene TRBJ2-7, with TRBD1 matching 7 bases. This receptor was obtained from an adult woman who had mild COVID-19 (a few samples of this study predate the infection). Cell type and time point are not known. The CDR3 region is CSAQSGTVPYEQYF. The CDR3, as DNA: TGCAGTGCTCAGTCGGGGACAGTGCCCTACGAGCAGTACTTC.